Sequencing of this T cell receptor beta chain was carried out in a study of identifying expanded T cells in peripheral blood. No infections or other immune events were documented during collection. Trimming stripped 7 bases from V and 2 bases from J, with 9 bases between. Germline V lookup: CDR1 MNHEY, CDR2 SVGAGI. The CDR3 runs to 12 residues. Study-wide results and caveats: Across healthy donors, higher total template counts meant significantly greater two-week count variance. Over approximately two and four weeks, about 15 and 19 clones changed, versus approximately 1.1 between replicates.

Measured with immunoSEQ multiplex PCR; TCRdb has only the in-frame clones, and not every one. The sample holds about 52,000 clones, approximately 86% seen once. This clone was recorded only once. Its target is not known. The source material was blood. The genes are TRBV6-5 and TRBJ2-7; D perhaps matches TRBD2 (6 bases). This sequence originates from a person aged 18 to 70 in good health. CDR3 coding DNA: TGTGCCAGCAATGAGCGGGCCTACGAGCAGTACGTC. Protein sequence: CASNERAYEQYV.